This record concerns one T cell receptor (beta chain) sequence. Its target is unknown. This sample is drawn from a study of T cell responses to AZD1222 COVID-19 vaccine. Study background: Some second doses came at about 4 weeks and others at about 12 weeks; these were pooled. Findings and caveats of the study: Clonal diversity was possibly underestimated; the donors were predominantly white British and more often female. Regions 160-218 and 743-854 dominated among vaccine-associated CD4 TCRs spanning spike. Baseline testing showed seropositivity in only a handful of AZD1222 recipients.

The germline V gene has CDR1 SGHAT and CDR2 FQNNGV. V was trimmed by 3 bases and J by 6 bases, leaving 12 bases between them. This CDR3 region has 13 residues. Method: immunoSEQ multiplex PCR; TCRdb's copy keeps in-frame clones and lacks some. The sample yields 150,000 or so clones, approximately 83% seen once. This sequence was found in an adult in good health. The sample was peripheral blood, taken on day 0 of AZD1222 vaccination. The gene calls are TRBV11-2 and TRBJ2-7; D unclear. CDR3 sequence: CASSFTRELEQYF. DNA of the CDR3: TGTGCCAGCAGCTTTACCCGCGAGCTCGAGCAGTACTTC.